The 16 T cell receptor beta chains listed next were all sequenced from one sample in a study of beta chain features in type 1 diabetes. Whole-study findings and limits: Significant though moderate, a shortening of TCRB CDR3s appeared in all four CD4+ subsets of Type 1 diabetes patients.

Expressed TCRB transcripts were sequenced after all isolated RNA was converted to cDNA. The table came from immunoSEQ multiplex PCR; TCRdb's copy has only in-frame clones and leaves some out. The sample holds tens of thousands of clones; 35% to 55% are singletons and the top ten take around 0.13%. No antigen is known for these receptors. The specimen was stem cell memory CD4+ T cells from blood. All receptors come from a man younger than 40 with type 1 diabetes.

The chain couples TRBV6-1 to TRBJ2-1; D uncertain. Germline CDR1 reads MNHNS; CDR2 reads SASEGT. V dropped 1 base and J dropped 3 bases, with 13 bases sitting between them. The CDR3 is made up of 16 amino acids. CDR3 residues: CASSEGHPANYNEQFF. The CDR3 bases are TGTGCCAGCAGTGAAGGACATCCCGCAAACTACAATGAGCAGTTCTTC.

A few counts support this clone. J is TRBJ2-7 and V is TRBV6-6; 8 bases match TRBD1. The germline V gene has CDR1 MNHNY and CDR2 SVGAGI (reference sequence). This CDR3 region has 12 residues. V was clipped by 8 bases and J by 4 bases; unmatched bases: 4. The CDR3 here is CASQDRAYEQYF. CDR3 bases: TGTGCCAGCCAGGACAGGGCGTACGAGCAGTACTTC.

V usage is TRBV6-1 and J usage is TRBJ1-1; TRBD1 matches at 7 bases. Per germline, CDR1 MNHNS and CDR2 SASEGT. The CDR3 has 14 amino acids. J was trimmed by 6 bases and V by 3 bases; bases with no gene match: 7. Here the CDR3 DNA reads TGTGCCAGCAGTGACAGGAGGAGGGGGCCTGAAGCTTTCTTT. It encodes CASSDRRRGPEAFF.

The chain is built from TRBV4-1 and TRBJ2-7; TRBD2 matches 8 bases. After removal of 0 bases from V and 0 bases from J, the junction contained 4 bases not matched to a gene. Germline assignment: CDR1 MGHRA and CDR2 YSYEKL. The CDR3 is 16 amino acids. The CDR3 DNA follows: TGCGCCAGCAGCCAAGAGAAGCGGGGGAGCTCCTACGAGCAGTACTTC. Its translation is CASSQEKRGSSYEQYF.

The gene calls are TRBV7-2 and TRBJ1-2; tentative D call: TRBD1 (5 bases). This CDR3 has 13 amino acids. Trimming removed 4 bases at V and 4 bases at J, with 10 bases between. Germline assignment: CDR1 SGHTA and CDR2 FQGNSA. DNA for the CDR3: TGTGCCAGCAGCTCGGGGGGGTTCTATGGCTACACCTTC. Translation gives CASSSGGFYGYTF.

The rearrangement links TRBV7-3 to TRBJ1-1, with D tentatively TRBD1 (5 bases). Trimming left V 4 bases short and J 2 bases short, with 8 bases between. The germline V gene has CDR1 SGHTA and CDR2 FQGTGA. There are 13 residues in the CDR3. The CDR3 is CASSSQVNTEAFF. CDR3 nucleotide sequence: TGTGCCAGCAGCTCACAGGTCAACACTGAAGCTTTCTTT.

This clone was detected only a few times. V is TRBV14 and J is TRBJ2-5; a possible D gene is TRBD1 (5 bases). The CDR3 spans 14 residues. CDR1 and CDR2 (germline): SGHDN, FVKESK. With 1 base removed from V and 0 bases from J, the gap between germline ends came to 6 bases. The CDR3 bases are TGTGCCAGCAGCCAAGGGGGCCACCAAGAGACCCAGTACTTC. Encoded protein: CASSQGGHQETQYF.

The chain combines TRBV4-1 with TRBJ2-1, with 7 bases that match TRBD2. The CDR3 runs to 16 residues. With 1 base clipped from V and 8 bases from J, the junction kept 11 bases outside the gene matches. From germline, CDR1 is MGHRA and CDR2 YSYEKL. CDR3 sequence: CASSQVGGRANDEQFF. The CDR3 DNA reads TGCGCCAGCAGCCAAGTTGGTGGGAGGGCCAACGATGAGCAGTTCTTC.

The sample holds a few counts of this clone. V usage is TRBV7-2 and J usage is TRBJ2-3; TRBD2 is a possible D gene (6 bases). The CDR3 length is 16 residues. V lost 5 bases and J lost 2, with 17 bases in between. The germline V gene has CDR1 SGHTA and CDR2 FQGNSA. The DNA of the CDR3 is TGTGCCAGCAGCGTCCGTACTAGCTCCTACACAGATACGCAGTATTTT. This gives the protein CASSVRTSSYTDTQYF.

The chain carries TRBV5-6 and TRBJ2-5; D may be TRBD2 (6 bases). CDR1 is SGHDT and CDR2 is YYEEEE in the germline V gene. The ends were cut back, 4 bases at V and 1 base at J, with 8 bases in the middle. The CDR3 has 13 residues. CDR3 sequence reads: CASSLGSQETQYF. The CDR3 nucleotides read TGTGCCAGCAGCCTCGGGAGCCAAGAGACCCAGTACTTC.

CDR3 sequence: CASSQQGLPNYGYTF. CDR3 nucleotide sequence: TGTGCCAGCAGTCAACAGGGCCTCCCTAACTATGGCTACACCTTC. The chain joins TRBV2 to TRBJ1-2, with D tentatively TRBD1 (6 bases). Trimming took off 5 bases at V and 0 bases at J, with 13 bases between the two ends. Germline V CDR1 and CDR2: SNHLY, FYNNEI. There are 15 residues in the CDR3.

This rearrangement joins TRBV28 to TRBJ1-1, with D perhaps matching TRBD1 (5 bases). V lost 5 bases to trimming and J lost 5 bases, with 9 bases between them. The length of the CDR3 is 12 residues. Germline CDR1 MDHEN, CDR2 SYDVKM. CDR3 sequence (DNA): TGTGCCAGCAGTACCAGGGTAACTGAAGCTTTCTTT. This codes for CASSTRVTEAFF. Full variable domain (rest looked up from reference TRBV28 and TRBJ1-1): DVKVTQSSRYLVKRTGEKVFLECVQDMDHENMFWYRQDPGLGLRLIYFSYDVKMKEKGDIPEGYSVSREKKERFSLILESASTNQTSMYLCASSTRVTEAFFGQGTRLTVV.

J is TRBJ2-5 and V is TRBV7-9; 8 bases map to TRBD1. Germline CDR1 reads SEHNR; CDR2 reads FQNEAQ (reference sequence). Trimming removed 6 bases from V and 4 bases from J; junction bases left unmatched: 16. This CDR3 spans 17 amino acids. The CDR3 region is CASSRYAGTGGRETQYF. The CDR3 bases are TGTGCCAGCAGTAGATACGCCGGGACAGGAGGGCGAGAGACCCAGTACTTC.

The V and J genes are TRBV29-1 and TRBJ1-5, with unresolved D. Trimming pared 5 bases from V and 3 bases from J, leaving 11 bases between. The CDR3 loop spans 13 amino acids. CDR1 and CDR2 from the germline V gene are SQVTM and ANQGSEA. CDR3 region: CSVLSGVNQPQHF. CDR3 nucleotide sequence: TGCAGCGTTCTTTCGGGAGTCAATCAGCCCCAGCATTTT.

This chain connects TRBV28 to TRBJ2-3; 9 bases line up with TRBD2. Germline loops: CDR1 MDHEN, CDR2 SYDVKM. V was clipped by 5 bases and J by 5 bases; unmatched bases: 5. The CDR3 totals 14 residues. CDR3 residues: CASSSGGLQDTQYF. DNA for the CDR3: TGTGCCAGCAGTAGCGGGGGGTTACAAGATACGCAGTATTTT.

The chain is built from TRBV4-2 and TRBJ2-7, with 9 positions matching TRBD2. Germline V CDR1 and CDR2: LGHNA, YNFKEQ. The V and J ends lost 0 bases and 5 bases, in that order; junction bases with no gene match: 8. CDR3 length: 16 residues. CDR3 nucleotide sequence: TGTGCCAGCAGCCAAGAATACAGCGGGAGGTATAACGAGCAGTACTTC. Translated, it gives CASSQEYSGRYNEQYF.